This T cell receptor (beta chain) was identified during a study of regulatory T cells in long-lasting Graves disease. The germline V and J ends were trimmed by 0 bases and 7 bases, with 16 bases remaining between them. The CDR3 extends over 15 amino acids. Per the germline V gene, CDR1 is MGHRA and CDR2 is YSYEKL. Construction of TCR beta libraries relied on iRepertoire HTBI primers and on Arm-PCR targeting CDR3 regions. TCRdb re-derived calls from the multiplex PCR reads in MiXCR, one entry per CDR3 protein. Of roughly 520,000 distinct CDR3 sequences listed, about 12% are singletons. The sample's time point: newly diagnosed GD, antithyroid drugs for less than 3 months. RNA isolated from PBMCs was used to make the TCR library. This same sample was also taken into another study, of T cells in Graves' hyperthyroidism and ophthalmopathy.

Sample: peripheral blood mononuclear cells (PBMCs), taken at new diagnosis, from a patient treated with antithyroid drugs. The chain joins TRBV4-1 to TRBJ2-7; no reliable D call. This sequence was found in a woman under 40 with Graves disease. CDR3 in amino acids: CASSQDLQEMREQYF. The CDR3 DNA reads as TGCGCCAGCAGCCAAGATTTGCAGGAGATGAGGGAGCAGTACTTC.